This T cell receptor beta chain came from a study of cytomegalovirus exposure and HLA in healthy donors. Vbeta (60) and Jbeta (13) primers were used in the PCR. Libraries were prepared by immunoSEQ multiplex PCR; TCRdb keeps only in-frame clonotypes and omits some of them. The profile covers approximately 150,000 clones, with 80% to 90% appearing a single time and around a tenth taken by the ten largest. Overall study findings and caveats: One later analysis reportedly identified an Asian-associated ancestry cluster that showed fewer N-insertions than the 666-donor mean. Association of a missense DCLRE1C variant with TCR beta V- and J-gene trimming was reported in a later analysis.

Donors counted as nominally healthy when sampled, yet unrecorded immune exposures were likely. The length of the CDR3 is 14 residues. Germline V gene lookup returns CDR1 SGHAT and CDR2 FQNNGV. Trimming shortened V by 5 bases and J by 7 bases, and 12 bases separated the two germline ends. A note on this clone: Its antigen is as yet unknown.

This TCR was sampled from a man aged 45 to 65 in good health and CMV-seropositive. This chain uses TRBV11-2 with TRBJ1-6, with D maybe TRBD1 (6 bases). The sequenced sample was PBMCs. CDR3 residues: CASSLGTNNSPLHF. In DNA, the CDR3 is TGTGCCAGCAGCCTGGGGACAAACAATTCACCCCTCCACTTT. The full variable domain, its missing parts supplied by reference TRBV11-2 and TRBJ1-6, is EAGVAQSPRYKIIEKRQSVAFWCNPISGHATLYWYQQILGQGPKLLIQFQNNGVVDDSQLPKDRFSAERLKGVDSTLKIQPAKLEDSAVYLCASSLGTNNSPLHFGNGTRLTVT.